The rows below give T cell receptor beta chains drawn from one sample of a study of blood T cell repertoires in COVID-19. Generated by immunoSEQ multiplex PCR, the TCRdb table keeps only in-frame clones and is missing some. The sample yields 150,000 to 200,000 clones, 89% seen once. The specimen was PBMCs or T cells enriched from blood (not recorded which). The origin of the receptors is a woman younger than 35 who had recovered from COVID-19. Both conserved end residues are part of each CDR3. The D gene is left open where the match is weak. Not all rows give a size; the values are once, few, many and, for expanded clones, a class.

>TRBD2|TRBV9|-|TRBJ2-1
TGTGCCAGCAGCGGGGGACTATCCTACAATGAGCAGTTCTTC
CASSGGLSYNEQFF
>-|TRBV7-3|-|TRBJ2-1
TGTGCCAGCAGCTTAAGGGCGAACCATGAGCAGTTCTTC
CASSLRANHEQFF
>TRBD2|TRBV7-2|-|TRBJ2-7
TGTGCCAGCAGGGGGACTAGCGGGAGCTCCTACGAGCAGTACTTC
CASRGTSGSSYEQYF
>-|TRBV5-1|-|TRBJ2-2
TGCGCCAGCAGCCCCCTGAGGAGGGACGCCGGGGAGCTGTTTTTT
CASSPLRRDAGELFF
>-|TRBV5-4|-|TRBJ1-6
TGTGCCAGCAGCTTGTTTAGCTCACCCCTCCACTTT
CASSLFSSPLHF
>TRBD1|TRBV27|-|TRBJ2-3
TGTGCCAGCAGCCCGAGACAGGGGCGATTGGATACGCAGTATTTT
CASSPRQGRLDTQYF
>-|TRBV30|-|TRBJ1-6
TGTGCCTGGAGTGTACTCTCGGGGGATAATTCACCCCTCCACTTT
CAWSVLSGDNSPLHF
>-|TRBV24-1|-|TRBJ2-7
TGTGCCACCATGCAGGGGGGATCCTACGAGCAGTACTTC
CATMQGGSYEQYF
>-|TRBV5-8|-|TRBJ2-7
TGTGCCAGCAGCTCACCCGGGGTGGGAGAGGGTTTCGAGCAGTACTTC
CASSSPGVGEGFEQYF
>-|TRBV27|-|TRBJ1-5
TGTGCCAGCAGTTTCCGACAGAGGAGCAATCAGCCCCAGCATTTT
CASSFRQRSNQPQHF
>TRBD2|TRBV5-1|-|TRBJ2-1
TGCGCCAGCAGGATGGGCTATAGAGCGGGACTCCACAATGAGCAGTTCTTC
CASRMGYRAGLHNEQFF
>-|TRBV29-1|once|TRBJ2-3
TGCAGCGTCCCAACAGGCGCAGATACGCAGTATTTT
CSVPTGADTQYF
>-|TRBV30|-|TRBJ1-1
TGTGCCTGGAGTGGGCCTCTTGGGGGCCAGACTGAAGCTTTCTTT
CAWSGPLGGQTEAFF
>TRBD2|TRBV30|-|TRBJ2-7
TGTGCCTGGAGGTTCCGCGGGAGCTCCTACGAGCAGTACTTC
CAWRFRGSSYEQYF
>-|TRBV29-1|-|TRBJ2-1
TGCAGCACGGGGACACTTCTTTCCTACAATGAGCAGTTCTTC
CSTGTLLSYNEQFF
>-|TRBV7-9|-|TRBJ2-7
TGTGCCAGCAGCTCCGTTTTCTCGTACGAGCAGTACTTC
CASSSVFSYEQYF
>TRBD1|TRBV29-1|-|TRBJ2-7
TGCAGCGTCCGGACAGGGGGCAGGTACGAGCAGTACTTC
CSVRTGGRYEQYF
>-|TRBV19|-|TRBJ2-5
TGTGCCAGTAAAAGGGGTGGTGGGGAGACCCAGTACTTC
CASKRGGGETQYF
>-|TRBV4-1|once|TRBJ1-1
TGCGCCAGCAGCCAAGTTTCGGGAGCCACTGAAGCTTTCTTT
CASSQVSGATEAFF
>TRBD2|TRBV7-2|-|TRBJ2-1
TGTGCCAGCAGCGAGCGGGAGGGCCCTCGGCATGAGCAGTTCTTC
CASSEREGPRHEQFF
>TRBD2|TRBV11-2|-|TRBJ2-5
TGTGCCAGCAGCTTTAGCGGGACTGAGACCCAGTACTTC
CASSFSGTETQYF
>-|TRBV28|-|TRBJ2-7
TGTGCCCACCAAGGCGGAGGCCGCTCCTACGAGCAGTACTTC
CAHQGGGRSYEQYF
>TRBD2|TRBV7-9|few|TRBJ2-1
TGTGCCAGCAGCCCAGGACTAGCGGGAGAGGTTGAGCAGTTCTTC
CASSPGLAGEVEQFF
>-|TRBV27|-|TRBJ2-4
TGTGCCAGCAGCGGGAGTTCTAGAAACATTCAGTACTTC
CASSGSSRNIQYF
>TRBD2|TRBV7-2|-|TRBJ2-2
TGTGCCAGCAGCTATAGCGGGGCGAACACCGGGGAGCTGTTTTTT
CASSYSGANTGELFF
>TRBD1|TRBV27|-|TRBJ1-1
TGTGCCAGCAGTTCCGGGCAGGGGGCTAAGGGAGCTTTCTTT
CASSSGQGAKGAFF
>TRBD2|TRBV5-1|-|TRBJ2-1
TGCGCCAGCAGCCAGACTAGCGGGAGGGCCATTGAGCAGTTCTTC
CASSQTSGRAIEQFF
>TRBD2|TRBV6-4|few|TRBJ2-3
TGTGCCAGCAGTGACTCTAGCGGGAACACAGATACGCAGTATTTT
CASSDSSGNTDTQYF
>TRBD1|TRBV10-3|-|TRBJ2-7
TGTGCCATCAGGGGACAGGGGGCGGACTACTACGAGCAGTACTTC
CAIRGQGADYYEQYF
>-|TRBV6-5|few|TRBJ1-2
TGTGCCAGCAGTTATAGGCTCAGGCGGGGTTGCTACACCTTC
CASSYRLRRGCYTF
>TRBD2|TRBV29-1|-|TRBJ2-7
TGCAGCGTTGAGAGGGAGGGCGGGAGCTACGAGCAGTACTTC
CSVEREGGSYEQYF
>TRBD2|TRBV7-8|-|TRBJ2-2
TGTGCCAGCATAGCTGGCGGGAGACCGGGCACCGGGGAGCTGTTTTTT
CASIAGGRPGTGELFF
>TRBD1|TRBV28|-|TRBJ1-4
TGTGCCAGCAGTGAAAACAGGGGGCAGGTGGAAAAACTGTTTTTT
CASSENRGQVEKLFF
>TRBD1|TRBV7-3|-|TRBJ2-5
TGTGCCAGCAGCTTAGGCGACAGGGGCCAAGAGACCCAGTACTTC
CASSLGDRGQETQYF
>-|TRBV6-5|-|TRBJ1-3
TGTGCCAGCAGGAAAGGGGGTGGAAACACCATATATTTT
CASRKGGGNTIYF
>-|TRBV28|few|TRBJ2-4
TGTGCCAGCAGTTTAAGACGGGAGTCTTCCGAGTACTTC
CASSLRRESSEYF
>-|TRBV11-2|-|TRBJ2-1
TGTGCCAGCAGCTTAACGCCCGGAGGTAGCGGCTCCTACAATGAGCAGTTCTTC
CASSLTPGGSGSYNEQFF
>-|TRBV7-9|-|TRBJ2-5
TGTGCCAGCAGCTTAGGGCAGACCCAGTACTTC
CASSLGQTQYF
>TRBD2|TRBV29-1|-|TRBJ2-1
TGCAGCGTTGAAGCTCCTGCGCTACTAGCGAGCTCCTACAATGAGCAGTTCTTC
CSVEAPALLASSYNEQFF
>-|TRBV29-1|-|TRBJ2-6
TGCAGCGTTGAAGATCTTGTCAGGGGTCCCTCTGGGGCCAACGTCCTGACTTTC
CSVEDLVRGPSGANVLTF